These T cell receptor beta chains were read from a single sample in a study of regulatory T cells in long-lasting Graves disease. One entry per CDR3 protein results from TCRdb running MiXCR on the multiplex PCR reads. The sample records roughly 440,000 distinct CDR3 sequences, about a sixth being singletons. The same sample was also studied in work on T cells in Graves' hyperthyroidism and ophthalmopathy.

Sequenced material: peripheral blood mononuclear cells (PBMCs), taken at new diagnosis, from a patient treated with antithyroid drugs. The receptors shown here come from a woman aged 18-29 years with Graves disease. The CDR3 runs from the conserved cysteine through the conserved F or W. A D gene is named only where the DNA matches it firmly. Not every row has a clone size; where given, it reads once, few, many or a size class.

v_call: TRBV28; j_call: TRBJ2-1; d_call: TRBD2; clone_size: many; cdr3_nt: TGTGCCAGCAGTACCCCCCTAGCGGGGAGCTCCTACAATGAGCAGTTCTTC; cdr3_aa: CASSTPLAGSSYNEQFF
v_call: TRBV2; j_call: TRBJ2-2; d_call: -; clone_size: few; cdr3_nt: TGTGCCAGCAGTGTGATAGCAAGGGCCACCGGGGAGCTGTTTTTT; cdr3_aa: CASSVIARATGELFF
v_call: TRBV12-3/TRBV12-4; j_call: TRBJ2-5; d_call: -; clone_size: many; cdr3_nt: TGTGCCAGCAGTTCATTCTCCAACGTTGGAGAGACCCAGTACTTC; cdr3_aa: CASSSFSNVGETQYF
v_call: TRBV7-2; j_call: TRBJ1-1; d_call: -; clone_size: many; cdr3_nt: TGTGCCAGCAGCTTAGAAGTGTCGGGACCAGCTTTCTTT; cdr3_aa: CASSLEVSGPAFF
v_call: TRBV3-1; j_call: TRBJ2-1; d_call: TRBD2; clone_size: few; cdr3_nt: TGTGCCAGCAGCTCAACTAGCGGGAGATACAATGAGCAGTTCTTC; cdr3_aa: CASSSTSGRYNEQFF
v_call: TRBV10-1; j_call: TRBJ2-7; d_call: TRBD1; clone_size: few; cdr3_nt: TGCGCCAGCAGTGAACAGGGGTCGGACGAGCAGTACTTC; cdr3_aa: CASSEQGSDEQYF
v_call: TRBV5-1; j_call: TRBJ2-2; d_call: TRBD2; clone_size: many; cdr3_nt: TGCGCCAGCAGCTTGGTTTTAGCGGGTTCTGGCGCCGGGGAGCTGTTTTTT; cdr3_aa: CASSLVLAGSGAGELFF
v_call: TRBV28; j_call: TRBJ2-7; d_call: TRBD2; clone_size: -; cdr3_nt: TGTGCCAGCAGCCTAAGCGGGAGGGCCGAATACGAGCAGTACTTC; cdr3_aa: CASSLSGRAEYEQYF
v_call: TRBV19; j_call: TRBJ2-7; d_call: TRBD2; clone_size: -; cdr3_nt: TGTGCCAGTGCTAGCGGGAGGGAGTACGAGCAGTACTTC; cdr3_aa: CASASGREYEQYF
v_call: TRBV15; j_call: TRBJ1-1; d_call: -; clone_size: many; cdr3_nt: TGTGCCACCAGCACTCAGGGGAGTGAAGCTTTCTTT; cdr3_aa: CATSTQGSEAFF
v_call: TRBV19; j_call: TRBJ2-5; d_call: -; clone_size: few; cdr3_nt: TGTGCCAGTAGTGCCTCTGGGATAGCTGCTCAAGAGACCCAGTACTTC; cdr3_aa: CASSASGIAAQETQYF
v_call: TRBV19; j_call: TRBJ1-2; d_call: TRBD1; clone_size: -; cdr3_nt: TGTGCCAGTAGTATCTCCGGGACAGGGGGCTCGTCGGGCTATGGCTACACCTTC; cdr3_aa: CASSISGTGGSSGYGYTF
v_call: TRBV9; j_call: TRBJ2-7; d_call: TRBD2; clone_size: -; cdr3_nt: TGTGCCAGCAGCGTGTTGGGAGGGGTCTCCTACGAGCAGTACTTC; cdr3_aa: CASSVLGGVSYEQYF
v_call: TRBV9; j_call: TRBJ2-4; d_call: TRBD1; clone_size: -; cdr3_nt: TGTGCCAGCAGCGCCCGCGGGGACAGGGCGGGGGACATTCAGTACTTC; cdr3_aa: CASSARGDRAGDIQYF
v_call: TRBV12-3/TRBV12-4; j_call: TRBJ2-7; d_call: TRBD2; clone_size: few; cdr3_nt: TGTGCCAGCAGCCCGGGACTAGCCAACGAGCAGTACTTC; cdr3_aa: CASSPGLANEQYF
v_call: TRBV29-1; j_call: TRBJ2-4; d_call: TRBD1; clone_size: many; cdr3_nt: TGCAGCGTTGAAGATACAGGGGGAAACATTGGGTACATTCAGTACTTC; cdr3_aa: CSVEDTGGNIGYIQYF
v_call: TRBV5-1; j_call: TRBJ2-7; d_call: -; clone_size: few; cdr3_nt: TGCGCCAGCAGCTTGGTCCAGGGAGACTTTGAGCAGTACTTC; cdr3_aa: CASSLVQGDFEQYF
v_call: TRBV12-3/TRBV12-4; j_call: TRBJ1-2; d_call: -; clone_size: many; cdr3_nt: TGTGCCAGCATTCCCGCTGGACCGCACTATGGCTACACCTTC; cdr3_aa: CASIPAGPHYGYTF
v_call: TRBV12-3/TRBV12-4; j_call: TRBJ2-1; d_call: TRBD2; clone_size: many; cdr3_nt: TGTGCCAGCAGTTTACGCCTAGCGGGAGGCCGTGAGCAGTTCTTC; cdr3_aa: CASSLRLAGGREQFF
v_call: TRBV7-8; j_call: TRBJ1-1; d_call: TRBD1; clone_size: many; cdr3_nt: TGTGCCAGCAGCTGGGGGACAGGGGGCGCGACTGAAGCTTTCTTT; cdr3_aa: CASSWGTGGATEAFF
v_call: TRBV4-3; j_call: TRBJ2-7; d_call: TRBD2; clone_size: -; cdr3_nt: TGCGCCAGCAGCCAAGTAACCGGGAGGAGCTCCTACGAGCAGTACTTC; cdr3_aa: CASSQVTGRSSYEQYF
v_call: TRBV6-2/TRBV6-3; j_call: TRBJ2-1; d_call: TRBD2; clone_size: many; cdr3_nt: TGTGCCAGCAGTCCCGGTATAGCGGGGGCGTGGGGTTCGGGTGGATACAATGAGCAGTTCTTC; cdr3_aa: CASSPGIAGAWGSGGYNEQFF
v_call: TRBV4-1; j_call: TRBJ2-2; d_call: -; clone_size: -; cdr3_nt: TGCGCCAGCACCGAAGACAGCAACACCGGGGAGCTGTTTTTT; cdr3_aa: CASTEDSNTGELFF
v_call: TRBV20-1; j_call: TRBJ2-7; d_call: TRBD2; clone_size: few; cdr3_nt: TGCAGTGCTAGAGTGGGCTCCCTCGACCCAGGCGCTAGCGGGAGTTACGAGCAGTACTTC; cdr3_aa: CSARVGSLDPGASGSYEQYF
v_call: TRBV28; j_call: TRBJ1-1; d_call: -; clone_size: many; cdr3_nt: TGTGCCAGCAGTTTATCGGGGGGTGAAGCTTTCTTT; cdr3_aa: CASSLSGGEAFF
v_call: TRBV11-1; j_call: TRBJ2-5; d_call: TRBD2; clone_size: many; cdr3_nt: TGTGCCAGCAGCACCGGACTAGCGGGAGTGGGGAATGGAGAGACCCAGTACTTC; cdr3_aa: CASSTGLAGVGNGETQYF
v_call: TRBV20-1; j_call: TRBJ2-2; d_call: -; clone_size: -; cdr3_nt: TGCAGTGCTATAGAGATGACCGGGGAGCTGTTTTTT; cdr3_aa: CSAIEMTGELFF
v_call: TRBV20-1; j_call: TRBJ2-2; d_call: -; clone_size: -; cdr3_nt: TGCAGTGCTAGGACCACCGGGGAGCTGTTTTTT; cdr3_aa: CSARTTGELFF
v_call: TRBV6-5; j_call: TRBJ2-7; d_call: -; clone_size: few; cdr3_nt: TGTGCCAGCAGTTACTCAGTCTACTCCTACGAGCAGTACTTC; cdr3_aa: CASSYSVYSYEQYF
v_call: TRBV30; j_call: TRBJ2-7; d_call: -; clone_size: -; cdr3_nt: TGTGCCTGGAGTTTCGGGATCTACGAGCAGTACTTC; cdr3_aa: CAWSFGIYEQYF
v_call: TRBV29-1; j_call: TRBJ2-1; d_call: -; clone_size: many; cdr3_nt: TGCAGCGGAGGGGGGGGGATGAATGAGCAGTTCTTC; cdr3_aa: CSGGGGMNEQFF
v_call: TRBV2; j_call: TRBJ1-4; d_call: TRBD1; clone_size: -; cdr3_nt: TGTGCCAGCAGTGAAAGGACAGGGTGGGAAAAACTGTTTTTT; cdr3_aa: CASSERTGWEKLFF
v_call: TRBV10-3; j_call: TRBJ2-7; d_call: -; clone_size: few; cdr3_nt: TGTGCCATCAGTGAGGGTGCCGAGCAGTACTTC; cdr3_aa: CAISEGAEQYF
v_call: TRBV6-5; j_call: TRBJ1-1; d_call: -; clone_size: -; cdr3_nt: TGTGCCAGCAGTTACTCGGGCAGGCCTGAAGCTTTCTTT; cdr3_aa: CASSYSGRPEAFF
v_call: TRBV27; j_call: TRBJ1-2; d_call: -; clone_size: many; cdr3_nt: TGTGCCAGCAGTTTAATCGGGGACTATGGCTACACCTTC; cdr3_aa: CASSLIGDYGYTF
v_call: TRBV11-2; j_call: TRBJ1-5; d_call: -; clone_size: many; cdr3_nt: TGTGCCAGCAGCCGTAACACAGAGCCCAATCAGCCCCAGCATTTT; cdr3_aa: CASSRNTEPNQPQHF
v_call: TRBV4-1; j_call: TRBJ2-7; d_call: TRBD2; clone_size: -; cdr3_nt: TGCGCCAGCAGCCCAAGTGGGGCTAGCGGCTCCTACGAGCAGTACTTC; cdr3_aa: CASSPSGASGSYEQYF
v_call: TRBV6-9; j_call: TRBJ1-5; d_call: -; clone_size: few; cdr3_nt: TGTGCCAGCAGTTACGTGACAGGTAATCAGCCCCAGCATTTT; cdr3_aa: CASSYVTGNQPQHF
v_call: TRBV28; j_call: TRBJ2-5; d_call: -; clone_size: few; cdr3_nt: TGTGCCAGCTATCCCTTGGGTCGATTCGGGGAGACCCAGTACTTC; cdr3_aa: CASYPLGRFGETQYF
v_call: TRBV28; j_call: TRBJ2-2; d_call: TRBD2; clone_size: -; cdr3_nt: TGTGCCAGCAGTTTTGAAGCGGGAGGGACCGGGGAGCTGTTTTTT; cdr3_aa: CASSFEAGGTGELFF
v_call: TRBV7-9; j_call: TRBJ2-3; d_call: TRBD2; clone_size: many; cdr3_nt: TGTGCCAGCAGACCCCCCGAGGCGGGAGGGCCCACAGATACGCAGTATTTT; cdr3_aa: CASRPPEAGGPTDTQYF
v_call: TRBV14; j_call: TRBJ2-3; d_call: -; clone_size: few; cdr3_nt: TGTGCCAGCAGCCAAATACGGGATACGCAGTATTTT; cdr3_aa: CASSQIRDTQYF
v_call: TRBV5-6; j_call: TRBJ2-7; d_call: TRBD1; clone_size: -; cdr3_nt: TGTGCCAGCAGCTTGCTGGGACAGGGGACCTACGAGCAGTACTTC; cdr3_aa: CASSLLGQGTYEQYF
v_call: TRBV24-1; j_call: TRBJ2-7; d_call: -; clone_size: many; cdr3_nt: TGTGCCACCAGTGACCCTAGTTTCGGCGAGCAGTACTTC; cdr3_aa: CATSDPSFGEQYF
v_call: TRBV25-1; j_call: TRBJ2-1; d_call: -; clone_size: -; cdr3_nt: TGTGCCAGCAGTGAAAGGGACTTGAGCTCCTACAATGAGCAGTTCTTC; cdr3_aa: CASSERDLSSYNEQFF
v_call: TRBV10-3; j_call: TRBJ2-7; d_call: TRBD2; clone_size: few; cdr3_nt: TGTGCCATCAGCCCGCGGGGGGGGGGCGAGCAGTACTTC; cdr3_aa: CAISPRGGGEQYF
v_call: TRBV20-1; j_call: TRBJ2-7; d_call: TRBD2; clone_size: many; cdr3_nt: TGCAGTGCTAGAGAGTCGGGAGGAAAGGCCTACGAGCAGTACTTC; cdr3_aa: CSARESGGKAYEQYF
v_call: TRBV7-2; j_call: TRBJ2-5; d_call: TRBD2; clone_size: -; cdr3_nt: TGTGCCAGCAGCTCCGGGACTAGCGGAGGTCAAGAGACCCAGTACTTC; cdr3_aa: CASSSGTSGGQETQYF
v_call: TRBV14; j_call: TRBJ2-7; d_call: -; clone_size: few; cdr3_nt: TGTGCCAGCAGCCAAGCACCTTTGCCTCCTTTGCGGACCTTC; cdr3_aa: CASSQAPLPPLRTF
v_call: TRBV30; j_call: TRBJ2-7; d_call: -; clone_size: few; cdr3_nt: TGTGCCTGGAGTGTGGAACACTCCTACGAGCAGTACTTC; cdr3_aa: CAWSVEHSYEQYF
v_call: TRBV5-1; j_call: TRBJ2-2; d_call: -; clone_size: few; cdr3_nt: TGCGCCAGCAGCCCGATTAGCAGGACCGGGGAGCTGTTTTTT; cdr3_aa: CASSPISRTGELFF
v_call: TRBV15; j_call: TRBJ2-2; d_call: -; clone_size: -; cdr3_nt: TGTGCCACTTTTGAGGGGACCGGGGAGCTGTTTTTT; cdr3_aa: CATFEGTGELFF
v_call: TRBV7-8; j_call: TRBJ1-6; d_call: TRBD1; clone_size: -; cdr3_nt: TGTGCCAGCAGCTCCGGACAGGTTTATAATTCACCCCTCCACTTT; cdr3_aa: CASSSGQVYNSPLHF
v_call: TRBV3-1; j_call: TRBJ2-5; d_call: -; clone_size: many; cdr3_nt: TGTGCCAGCAGCCGCCGATGGGAGACCCAGTACTTC; cdr3_aa: CASSRRWETQYF